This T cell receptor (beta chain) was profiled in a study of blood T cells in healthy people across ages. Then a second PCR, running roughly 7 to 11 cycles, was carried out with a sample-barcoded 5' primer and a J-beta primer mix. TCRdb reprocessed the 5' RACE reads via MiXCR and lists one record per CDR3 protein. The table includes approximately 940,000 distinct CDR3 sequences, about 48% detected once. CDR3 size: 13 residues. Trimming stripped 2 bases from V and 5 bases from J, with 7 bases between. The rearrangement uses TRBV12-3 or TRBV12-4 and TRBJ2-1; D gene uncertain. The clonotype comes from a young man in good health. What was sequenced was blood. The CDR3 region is CASSLFENNEQFF. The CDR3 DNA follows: TGTGCCAGCAGTTTATTCGAGAACAATGAGCAGTTCTTC.